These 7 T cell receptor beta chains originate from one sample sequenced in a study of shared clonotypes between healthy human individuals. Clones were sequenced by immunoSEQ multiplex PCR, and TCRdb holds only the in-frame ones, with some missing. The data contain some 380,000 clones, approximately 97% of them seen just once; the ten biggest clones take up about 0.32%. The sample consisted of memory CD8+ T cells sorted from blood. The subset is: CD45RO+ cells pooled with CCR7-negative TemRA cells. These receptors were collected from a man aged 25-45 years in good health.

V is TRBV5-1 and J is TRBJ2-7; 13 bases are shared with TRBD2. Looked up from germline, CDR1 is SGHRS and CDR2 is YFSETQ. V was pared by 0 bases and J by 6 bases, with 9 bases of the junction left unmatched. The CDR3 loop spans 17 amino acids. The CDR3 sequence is CASSLGVRLAGGSEQYF. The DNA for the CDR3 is TGCGCCAGCAGCTTGGGTGTCCGACTAGCGGGAGGCTCCGAGCAGTACTTC. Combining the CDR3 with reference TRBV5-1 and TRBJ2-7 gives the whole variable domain KAGVTQTPRYLIKTRGQQVTLSCSPISGHRSVSWYQQTPGQGLQFLFEYFSETQRNKGNFPGRFSGRQFSNSRSEMNVSTLELGDSALYLCASSLGVRLAGGSEQYFGPGTRLTVT.

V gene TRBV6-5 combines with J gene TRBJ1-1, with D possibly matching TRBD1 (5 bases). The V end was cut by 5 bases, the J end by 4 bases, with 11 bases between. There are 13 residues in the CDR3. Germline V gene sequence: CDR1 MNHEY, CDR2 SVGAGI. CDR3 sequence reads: CASSSRVGTEAFF. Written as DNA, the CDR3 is TGTGCCAGCAGTAGCAGGGTAGGCACTGAAGCTTTCTTT.

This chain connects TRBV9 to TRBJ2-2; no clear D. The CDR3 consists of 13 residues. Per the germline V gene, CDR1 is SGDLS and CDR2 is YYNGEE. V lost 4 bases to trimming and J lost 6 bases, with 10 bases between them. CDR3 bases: TGTGCCAGCAGCCCCGTTGACCCCGGGGAGCTGTTTTTT. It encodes CASSPVDPGELFF.

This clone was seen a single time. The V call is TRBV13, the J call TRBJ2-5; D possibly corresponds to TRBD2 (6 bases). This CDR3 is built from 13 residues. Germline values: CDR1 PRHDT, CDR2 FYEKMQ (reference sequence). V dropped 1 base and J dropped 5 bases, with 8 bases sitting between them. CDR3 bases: TGTGCCAGCAGCTTAGAGGCGGGGGAGACCCAGTACTTC. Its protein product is CASSLEAGETQYF.

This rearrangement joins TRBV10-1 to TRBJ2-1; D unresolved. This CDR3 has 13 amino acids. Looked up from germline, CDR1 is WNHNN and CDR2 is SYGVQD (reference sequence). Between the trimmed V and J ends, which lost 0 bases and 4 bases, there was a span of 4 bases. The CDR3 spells CASSESGYNEQFF. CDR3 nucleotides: TGCGCCAGCAGTGAGTCGGGGTACAATGAGCAGTTCTTC.

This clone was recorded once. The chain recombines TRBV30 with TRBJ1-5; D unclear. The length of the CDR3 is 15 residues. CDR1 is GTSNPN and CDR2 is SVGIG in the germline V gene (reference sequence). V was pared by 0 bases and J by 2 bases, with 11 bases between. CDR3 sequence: CAWSVFGRGNQPQHF. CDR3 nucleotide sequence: TGTGCCTGGAGTGTGTTCGGCCGGGGCAATCAGCCCCAGCATTTT.

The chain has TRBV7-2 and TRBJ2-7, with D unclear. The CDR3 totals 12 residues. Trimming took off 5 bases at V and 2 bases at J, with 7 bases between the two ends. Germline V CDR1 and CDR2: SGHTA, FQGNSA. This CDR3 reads CASSTFPYEQYF. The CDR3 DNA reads TGTGCCAGCAGCACTTTTCCCTACGAGCAGTACTTC.